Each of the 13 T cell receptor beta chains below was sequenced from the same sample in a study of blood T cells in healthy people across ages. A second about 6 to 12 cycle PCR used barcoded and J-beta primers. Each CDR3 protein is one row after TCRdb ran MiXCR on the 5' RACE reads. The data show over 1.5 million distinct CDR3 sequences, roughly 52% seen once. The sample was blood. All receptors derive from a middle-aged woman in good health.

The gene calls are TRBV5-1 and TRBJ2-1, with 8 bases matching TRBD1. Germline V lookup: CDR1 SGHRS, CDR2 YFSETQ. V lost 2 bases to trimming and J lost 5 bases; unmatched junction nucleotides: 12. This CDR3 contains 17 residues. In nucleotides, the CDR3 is TGCGCCAGCAGCTTCGGGGCAACCGGGACAGGAAACAATGAGCAGTTCTTC. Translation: CASSFGATGTGNNEQFF.

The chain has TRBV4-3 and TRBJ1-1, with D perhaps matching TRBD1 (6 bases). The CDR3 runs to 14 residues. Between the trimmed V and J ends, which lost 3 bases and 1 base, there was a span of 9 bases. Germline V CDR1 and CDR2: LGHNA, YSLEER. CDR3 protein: CASSHAQGNTEAFF. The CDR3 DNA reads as TGCGCCAGCAGCCACGCACAGGGGAACACTGAAGCTTTCTTT.

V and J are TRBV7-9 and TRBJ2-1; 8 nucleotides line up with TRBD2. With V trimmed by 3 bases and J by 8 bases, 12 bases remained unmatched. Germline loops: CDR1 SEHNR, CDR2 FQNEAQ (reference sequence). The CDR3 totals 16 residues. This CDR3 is CASSFKRGRGMYEQFF. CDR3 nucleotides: TGTGCCAGCAGCTTCAAGCGGGGGAGAGGAATGTATGAGCAGTTCTTC.

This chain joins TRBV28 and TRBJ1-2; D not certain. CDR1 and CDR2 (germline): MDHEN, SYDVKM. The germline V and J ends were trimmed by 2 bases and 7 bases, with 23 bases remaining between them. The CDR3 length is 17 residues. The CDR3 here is CASSLTPGRRVKGGYTF. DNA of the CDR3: TGTGCCAGCAGTTTAACCCCCGGCCGACGGGTCAAGGGTGGCTACACCTTC.

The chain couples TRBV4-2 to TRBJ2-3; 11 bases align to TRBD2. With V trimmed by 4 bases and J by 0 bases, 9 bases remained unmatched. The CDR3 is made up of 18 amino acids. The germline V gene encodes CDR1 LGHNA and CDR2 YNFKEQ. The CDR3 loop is CASSRRPGLAASTDTQYF. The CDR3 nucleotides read TGTGCCAGCAGCCGTAGACCGGGACTAGCGGCGAGCACAGATACGCAGTATTTT.

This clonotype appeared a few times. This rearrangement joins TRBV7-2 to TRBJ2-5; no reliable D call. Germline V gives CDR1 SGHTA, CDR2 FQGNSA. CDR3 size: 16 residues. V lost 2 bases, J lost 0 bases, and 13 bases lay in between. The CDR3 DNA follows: TGTGCCAGCAGCTTAAGGTCGGGCAGGTACCAAGAGACCCAGTACTTC. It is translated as CASSLRSGRYQETQYF.

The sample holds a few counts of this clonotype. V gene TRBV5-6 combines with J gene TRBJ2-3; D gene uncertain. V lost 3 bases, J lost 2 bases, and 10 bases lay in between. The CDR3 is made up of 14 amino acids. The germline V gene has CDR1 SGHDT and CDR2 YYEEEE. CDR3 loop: CASSSTRATDTQYF. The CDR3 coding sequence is TGTGCCAGCAGCTCGACCCGGGCCACAGATACGCAGTATTTT.

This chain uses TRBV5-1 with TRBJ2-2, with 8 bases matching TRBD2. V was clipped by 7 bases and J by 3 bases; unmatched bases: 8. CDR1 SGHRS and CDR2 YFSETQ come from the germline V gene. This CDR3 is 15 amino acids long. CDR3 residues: CASARRGLDTGELFF. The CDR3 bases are TGCGCCAGCGCCCGGCGGGGACTAGACACCGGGGAGCTGTTTTTT.

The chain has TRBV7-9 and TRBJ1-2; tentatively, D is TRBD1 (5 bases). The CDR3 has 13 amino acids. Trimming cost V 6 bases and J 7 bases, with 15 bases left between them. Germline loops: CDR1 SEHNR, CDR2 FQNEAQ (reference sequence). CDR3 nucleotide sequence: TGTGCCAGCAGTCCTTTGGGGCCGGCTGGCTACACCTTC. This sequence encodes CASSPLGPAGYTF.

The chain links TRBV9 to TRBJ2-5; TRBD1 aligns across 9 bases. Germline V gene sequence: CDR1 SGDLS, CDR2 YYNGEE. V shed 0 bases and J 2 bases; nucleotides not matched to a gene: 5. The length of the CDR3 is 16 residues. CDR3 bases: TGTGCCAGCAGCGTAGACAGGGGGCCCCTTCAAGAGACCCAGTACTTC. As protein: CASSVDRGPLQETQYF.

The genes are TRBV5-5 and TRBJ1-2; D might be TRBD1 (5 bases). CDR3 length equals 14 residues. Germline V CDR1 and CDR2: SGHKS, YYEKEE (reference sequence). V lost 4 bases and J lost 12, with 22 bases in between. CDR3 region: CASSPRRGDTPDTF. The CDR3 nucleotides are TGTGCCAGCAGCCCTCGGAGGGGCGACACTCCAGACACCTTC.

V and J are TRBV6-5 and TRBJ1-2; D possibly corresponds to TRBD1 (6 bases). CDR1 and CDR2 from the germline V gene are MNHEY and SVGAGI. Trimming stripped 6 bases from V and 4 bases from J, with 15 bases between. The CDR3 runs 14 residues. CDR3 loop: CASREQGRGYGYTF. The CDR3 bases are TGTGCCAGCAGAGAACAGGGCCGGGGCTATGGCTACACCTTC.

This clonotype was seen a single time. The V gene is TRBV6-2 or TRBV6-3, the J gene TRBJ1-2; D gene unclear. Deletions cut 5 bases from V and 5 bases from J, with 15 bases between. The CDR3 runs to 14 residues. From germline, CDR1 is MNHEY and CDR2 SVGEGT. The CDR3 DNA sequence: TGTGCCAGCAGTCCACGTAATTTGGAGTATGGCTACACCTTC. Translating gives CASSPRNLEYGYTF.